Sequencing of this TCR beta chain was carried out in a study of long-term antiretroviral therapy in people with HIV. Study-level background: The oldest samples precede the 2015 immediate-ART recommendation by about a decade. Points from the study as a whole: Every time point showed a repertoire led by clones expanded before ART.

Survey-level immunoSEQ v3.0 assays were run. Data came from immunoSEQ multiplex PCR; TCRdb stores just in-frame clones and leaves some out. The sample records 9,000 to 15,000 clones, 79% being singletons. Points on this clone: Its antigen is unknown.

Trimming stripped 0 bases from V and 5 bases from J, with 10 bases between. Looked up from germline, CDR1 is MNHEY and CDR2 is SVGAGI. This CDR3 has 14 amino acids. J is TRBJ2-5 and V is TRBV6-5; no firm D call. The specimen was unsorted PBMCs, collected 0.8 years before starting antiretroviral therapy. The TCR sequence derives from a woman aged 40 to 50 with HIV. CDR3 sequence (DNA): TGTGCCAGCAGTTACTCCGCCGGCGTTGAGACCCAGTACTTC. This encodes CASSYSAGVETQYF.